Below, one T cell receptor (beta chain) is given with its context. No antigen is known for it. These data belong to a study of T cell clusters in autoimmune cytopenias. Across the study: Per sample, median TRB depth was roughly 56,000 reads, yielding a median 2,350 distinct clonotypes. The study, taken as a whole, reports: TRB repertoire shifts in secondary cytopenia and chronic lymphocytic leukemia mostly reflected lymphoma, not autoimmunity. No experiment has yet validated the function of the T cell clusters defined in silico. No cluster-lack signature appeared between secondary cytopenia and chronic lymphocytic leukemia patients, apparently due to lymphoma masking.

TRB amplification used approximately 250 ng of peripheral blood genomic DNA. TRB was amplified by touch-down multiplex PCR, primer pools A and B combined. No DNA is given; TCRdb re-called the multiplex PCR reads and lists each CDR3 protein once. The sample totals around 6,400 distinct CDR3 sequences. The CDR3 runs 16 residues. Germline V CDR1 and CDR2: DFQATT, SNEGSKA (reference sequence). The receptor comes from a human donor with an autoimmune cytopenia or autoimmune hepatitis (not recorded which). Sequenced input: peripheral blood. This chain connects TRBV20-1 to TRBJ2-7; TCRdb picks TRBD2, but there is no DNA to check that call. This chain's CDR3 is CSAKDPRGQVSYEQYF.